This T cell receptor beta chain was retrieved from a study of blood T cell repertoires in COVID-19. Study details: Acute and convalescent COVID-19 samples came from the United States, Italy and Spain. The analysed material was cDNA or gDNA that came from T cells, B-cell-depleted T cells, or PBMCs.

Germline CDR1 and CDR2: MNHEY and SVGAGI. The CDR3 runs 14 residues. V was trimmed by 0 bases and J by 0 bases, leaving 6 bases between them. Under the authors' procedure: How many nucleated cells were present was estimated from reference gene primer amplification. The repertoire was sequenced with immunoSEQ multiplex PCR; TCRdb's copy has only in-frame clones and lacks some. Clone size and the V and J calls come from that table; the DNA yielded D and trimming. This sample carries over 250,000 clones, approximately 85% of them seen once, and the ten largest clones take 0.7% to 0.85%. The TCR sequence derives from a woman aged 30 to 39 with acute or convalescent COVID-19. The chain carries TRBV6-5 and TRBJ2-7, with D unclear. Sequenced sample: peripheral blood. This chain's CDR3 is CASSYSGSSYEQYF. CDR3 DNA: TGTGCCAGCAGTTACTCCGGTAGCTCCTACGAGCAGTACTTC.